Here is one T cell receptor (beta chain) with its context. Its antigen is undetermined. Using immunoSEQ multiplex PCR, the repertoire was profiled, and TCRdb retains in-frame clones only, with some absent. There are approximately 37,000 clones in the sample; over 80% occur only once, and about 1.7% lies in the top ten. The source of the sample is a study of OX40 agonist ivuxolimab in advanced cancers. At the level of the study: Patients with prior anti-PD-1, anti-PD-L1 or anti-CTLA-4 therapy were eligible; approximately 40% had some. Study-wide results and limits: Clonal expansion was seen in CD4+ and CD8+ blood T cells by week 6 at 0.1 to 3.0 mg/kg. The study found that CD8+ T cells averaged more expanded clones than CD4+.

The CDR3 totals 15 residues. Germline assignment: CDR1 MNHEY and CDR2 SMNVEV (reference sequence). The V end lost 0 bases, the J end lost 0 bases, and 8 bases lay between the germline ends. The sample here was CD4+ or CD8+ T cells sorted from blood, taken in a trial of the OX40 agonist ivuxolimab. The V gene is TRBV27, the J gene TRBJ1-1; D gene unclear. The origin of this receptor is an adult with an advanced solid tumor such as melanoma, head and neck, liver or kidney cancer. The CDR3, as DNA: TGTGCCAGCAGTTTATCGAGCCTCATGAACACTGAAGCTTTCTTT. Its protein is CASSLSSLMNTEAFF.